This TCR beta chain derives from a study of PD-L1 blockade in urothelial cancer. V shed 3 bases and J 7 bases; nucleotides not matched to a gene: 6. The CDR3 has 13 amino acids. Germline CDR1 LNHNV, CDR2 YYDKDF (reference sequence). The time point is: peripheral blood 6 weeks after treatment start. Some clones are missing from TCRdb's copy, which holds only in-frame ones; the method was immunoSEQ multiplex PCR. The data show some 51,000 clones, roughly 91% seen once. The sample in question was PBMCs, obtained around atezolizumab (anti-PD-L1) treatment. The sequence derives from a man in his sixties with urothelial cancer. The rearrangement joins TRBV15 to TRBJ2-7; 7 nucleotides line up with TRBD2. CDR3 loop: CATSRGEGREQYF. The CDR3 coding sequence is TGTGCCACCAGCAGGGGGGAGGGGCGGGAGCAGTACTTC.